The rows below give T cell receptor beta chains drawn from one sample of a study of response to subunit inactivated influenza vaccine. TCRdb redid the calling of the RT-PCR reads with MiXCR, one entry per CDR3 protein. This sample carries fewer than 800,000 distinct CDR3 sequences, around 14% of them seen once, and the ten largest clones take roughly 10%. The sample was PBMCs from blood, taken 12 days after vaccination. All receptors derive from a man aged 50 or older who received an inactivated influenza vaccine. The CDR3 runs from the conserved cysteine through the conserved F or W.

J | V | CDR3
TRBJ2-2 | TRBV5-8 | CASSVAGLTGELFF
TRBJ2-7 | TRBV19 | CASSIRDRSYEQYF
TRBJ2-7 | TRBV2 | CASSLLGPYEQYF
TRBJ1-5 | TRBV21-1 | CASDRWTGYQPQHF
TRBJ2-7 | TRBV7-9 | CASRSTGTDSYEQYF
TRBJ1-2 | TRBV7-2 | CASSIGQGYGYTF
TRBJ2-5 | TRBV11-1 | CASSPRGKGTISQETQYF
TRBJ2-1 | TRBV5-1 | CASSLEASGAYNEQFF
TRBJ2-4 | TRBV15 | CATSRELTPGDIQYF
TRBJ1-1 | TRBV27 | CASSDRARTIEAFF
TRBJ2-3 | TRBV19 | CASNPLRPSGAVTQYF
TRBJ1-5 | TRBV7-2 | CASSIRQGDQPQHF
TRBJ2-5 | TRBV2 | CASSEVGRTQIQETQYF
TRBJ2-1 | TRBV20-1 | CSARDLAGLYNEQFF
TRBJ2-2 | TRBV7-9 | CASSFNSYTGELFF
TRBJ2-6 | TRBV11-2 | CASSPFPSTGEDSGANVLTF
TRBJ2-2 | TRBV4-2 | CASSQEDRVTGELFF
TRBJ2-5 | TRBV5-6 | CASSSWTGQITETQYF
TRBJ2-1 | TRBV29-1 | CSGTHNEQFF
TRBJ2-1 | TRBV3-1 | CASTSPYEQFF
TRBJ2-7 | TRBV20-1 | CSATPLAGGYEQYF
TRBJ2-1 | TRBV10-3 | CAISDGTAYNEQFF
TRBJ2-3 | TRBV11-1 | CASSLVSLGQGSNTDTQYF
TRBJ1-1 | TRBV10-3 | CAISEFPGNTEAFF
TRBJ2-4 | TRBV5-5 | CASSFVSNSVQYF
TRBJ2-5 | TRBV6-2/TRBV6-3 | CASSGFSGGTQYF
TRBJ2-1 | TRBV18 | CASSPPLGELSYNEQFF
TRBJ2-2 | TRBV24-1 | CATSDPQSDTGELFF
TRBJ2-6 | TRBV2 | CASSVRAPSSGANVLTF
TRBJ1-2 | TRBV20-1 | CSAPHGSYGYTF
TRBJ2-2 | TRBV27 | CASSSELRKGPDDTGELFF
TRBJ1-2 | TRBV6-5 | CASSYSMEGDYGYTF
TRBJ2-5 | TRBV5-1 | CASSLWGRQETQYF
TRBJ2-7 | TRBV7-2 | CASSPNSGRYEQYF
TRBJ1-5 | TRBV18 | CASSHGQGDQPQHF
TRBJ2-1 | TRBV9 | CASSVTSGYNEQFF
TRBJ2-7 | TRBV4-3 | CASSIRVAHEQYF
TRBJ2-3 | TRBV7-2 | CASSSRLAGRGDTQYF
TRBJ2-7 | TRBV7-2 | CASTFTSGRLSYEQYF
TRBJ1-2 | TRBV7-9 | CASSPSLIDYGYTF
TRBJ2-7 | TRBV20-1 | CSATHRFSYEQYF
TRBJ2-7 | TRBV10-3 | CAISGGLAGDEQYF
TRBJ1-1 | TRBV6-2/TRBV6-3 | CASSYVSNTEAFF
TRBJ2-7 | TRBV5-1 | CASSSSLLGKFSYEQYF
TRBJ2-7 | TRBV20-1 | CSATGSASGSYEQYF
TRBJ2-1 | TRBV28 | CASREREGFSYNEQFF
TRBJ2-2 | TRBV5-1 | CASSTNPQGLRTGELFF
TRBJ1-2 | TRBV12-3/TRBV12-4 | CASSLEGGMGNYGYTF
TRBJ2-7 | TRBV7-2 | CASSLALGTKGYEQYF
TRBJ1-6 | TRBV18 | CASSANSRTADNSPLHF
TRBJ1-4 | TRBV5-6 | CASSPTGGAGEKLFF
TRBJ2-6 | TRBV24-1 | CATSDRDSISGANVLTF
TRBJ2-7 | TRBV25-1 | CATSTWGHEQYF
TRBJ1-1 | TRBV30 | CAWSAGAGGAFF
TRBJ2-3 | TRBV11-2 | CASSAMTRVSATQYF
TRBJ2-3 | TRBV20-1 | CSAATGLAGVTSTDTQYF
TRBJ2-1 | TRBV10-3 | CAINPGTYHNEQFF
TRBJ2-7 | TRBV29-1 | CSVELLGDSEPYEQYF
TRBJ1-1 | TRBV3-1 | CASSQSGVAEAFF
TRBJ2-1 | TRBV25-1 | CASSDIGIRSSYNEQFF